The 11 T cell receptor beta chains listed next were all sequenced from one sample in a study of cytomegalovirus exposure and HLA in healthy donors. PCR was performed using 60 Vbeta and 13 Jbeta primers. Produced via immunoSEQ multiplex PCR; TCRdb's table is partial and in-frame only. The sample has some 190,000 clones; 80% to 90% are singletons. The source material was PBMCs. The receptors were gathered from a male donor in good health and CMV-seronegative.

This chain joins TRBV13 and TRBJ2-4; 8 bases are shared with TRBD2. CDR3 length: 19 amino acids. Germline V gene lookup returns CDR1 PRHDT and CDR2 FYEKMQ (reference sequence). Trimming took 5 bases from V and 0 from J; bases not matched to a gene: 15. The CDR3 DNA reads TGTGCCAGCAGCCCGGCATTCGGTAGCGGGAACCTAGCCAAAAACATTCAGTACTTC. Amino acid sequence: CASSPAFGSGNLAKNIQYF.

The rearrangement links TRBV10-3 to TRBJ2-1, with 8 bases identical to TRBD2. Germline V gene data show CDR1 as ENHRY and CDR2 as SYGVKD. There are 15 residues in the CDR3. V was clipped by 4 bases and J by 8 bases; unmatched bases: 10. In DNA, the CDR3 is TGTGCCATCAGTGCAGGTAGCGGGGTGTACGATGAGCAGTTCTTC. Its protein product is CAISAGSGVYDEQFF.

This clone has a handful of counts. The CDR3 here is CASSLAPGESEKLFF. Written as DNA, the CDR3 is TGTGCCAGCAGCTTAGCCCCCGGGGAAAGCGAAAAACTGTTTTTT. The chain combines TRBV7-2 with TRBJ1-4; D remains ambiguous. The V and J ends lost 0 bases and 8 bases respectively, with 13 bases between them. Germline V lookup: CDR1 SGHTA, CDR2 FQGNSA. The CDR3 length is 15 residues.

This clone was seen only once. The CDR3 here is CSVQVPLGGVAEQYF. The CDR3 nucleotides are TGCAGCGTTCAAGTTCCTTTAGGGGGGGTCGCCGAGCAGTACTTC. The rearrangement uses TRBV29-1 and TRBJ2-7, with D tentatively TRBD2 (7 bases). Germline assignment: CDR1 SQVTM and CDR2 ANQGSEA. The V end was cut by 5 bases, the J end by 6 bases, with 23 bases between. The length of the CDR3 is 15 residues.

The V gene is TRBV7-3, the J gene TRBJ2-7; D possibly corresponds to TRBD1 (7 bases). Looked up from germline, CDR1 is SGHTA and CDR2 is FQGTGA. CDR3 size: 13 residues. V lost 3 bases to trimming and J lost 7 bases, with 13 bases between them. CDR3 nucleotides: TGTGCCAGCAGCTTGGAGGGGGCGGGGGAGCAGTACTTC. Translated: CASSLEGAGEQYF.

V usage is TRBV28 and J usage is TRBJ1-5; D might be TRBD1 (5 bases). The germline V and J ends were trimmed by 7 bases and 5 bases, with 15 bases remaining between them. The germline CDR1 and CDR2 sequences are MDHEN and SYDVKM. This CDR3 region has 14 residues. As DNA, the CDR3 is TGTGCCAGCATCTTAGCAGGGCTCCATCAGCCCCAGCATTTT. Translated, it gives CASILAGLHQPQHF.

The chain recombines TRBV7-9 with TRBJ2-1; 15 bases line up with TRBD2. The junction had 9 bases not matched to a gene; V was cut back by 5 bases and J by 4 bases. CDR3 length equals 18 residues. The germline gives CDR1 SEHNR, CDR2 FQNEAQ (reference sequence). The CDR3 bases are TGTGCCAGCAGCGGCCCGGGACTAGCGGGAGGCGGTTACAATGAGCAGTTCTTC. Translating it yields CASSGPGLAGGGYNEQFF. Supplemented by reference TRBV7-9 and TRBJ2-1, the full variable domain reads DTGVSQNPRHKITKRGQNVTFRCDPISEHNRLYWYRQTLGQGPEFLTYFQNEAQLEKSRLLSDRFSAERPKGSFSTLEIQRTEQGDSAMYLCASSGPGLAGGGYNEQFFGPGTRLTVL.

V gene TRBV4-1 combines with J gene TRBJ2-1; TRBD2 agrees at 7 bases. This CDR3 comprises 16 residues. V was clipped by 5 bases and J by 6 bases; unmatched bases: 13. CDR1 and CDR2 (germline): MGHRA, YSYEKL. CDR3 sequence reads: CASSGERGWVPNEQFF. CDR3 nucleotide sequence: TGCGCCAGCAGCGGAGAGCGGGGATGGGTTCCCAATGAGCAGTTCTTC.

The chain is built from TRBV18 and TRBJ2-7; unclear D gene. The CDR3 length is 13 residues. V lost 3 bases, J lost 5 bases, and 11 bases lay in between. Per germline, CDR1 KGHSH and CDR2 LQKENI. The CDR3 loop is CASSPRSMDEQYF. CDR3 bases: TGTGCCAGCTCACCCAGATCCATGGACGAGCAGTACTTC. The full variable domain, with the rest looked up from reference TRBV18 and TRBJ2-7, is NAGVMQNPRHLVRRRGQEARLRCSPMKGHSHVYWYRQLPEEGLKFMVYLQKENIIDESGMPKERFSAEFPKEGPSILRIQQVVRGDSAAYFCASSPRSMDEQYFGPGTRLTVT.

The rearrangement joins TRBV2 to TRBJ2-3; 8 nucleotides align to TRBD2. Germline V gives CDR1 SNHLY, CDR2 FYNNEI. The CDR3 is 15 residues long. Trimming cost V 4 bases and J 4 bases; bases outside gene matches: 7. The CDR3 is CASSGAGGGADTQYF. The CDR3 DNA reads TGTGCCAGCAGTGGTGCGGGAGGAGGGGCAGATACGCAGTATTTT.

CDR3 sequence (DNA): TGCGCCAGCAGCTCGGGACTAGCGGGGGCCTACTCCTACGAGCAGTACTTC. It is translated as CASSSGLAGAYSYEQYF. J is TRBJ2-7 and V is TRBV5-1; TRBD2 matches at 14 bases. The V gene end was trimmed by 3 bases and the J gene end by 0 bases; junction bases not matched to a gene: 5. The CDR3 runs to 17 residues. CDR1 and CDR2 from the germline V gene are SGHRS and YFSETQ.